This TCR beta chain was retrieved from a study of graft-versus-host responses after intestinal transplantation. Broader study findings: Among recipient marrow samples, GvH clones were found; some appeared first in ileum or blood.

Sequencing used immunoSEQ multiplex PCR; TCRdb keeps in-frame clones, though not all of them. Among around 97,000 clones listed, more than 85% were seen once. Germline loops: CDR1 SGHDT, CDR2 YYEEEE. This CDR3 has 13 residues. The ends were cut back, 2 bases at V and 1 base at J, with 6 bases in the middle. Worth noting for this clone: Its antigen remains unidentified. The same CDR3 can be traced to other DNA sequences in this sample.

The chain combines TRBV5-6 with TRBJ1-1; unclear D gene. The material sequenced was unstimulated CD8+ T cells sorted from spleen or lymph node cells, taken before intestinal transplant. This TCR derives from a human donor who received an intestinal transplant. The CDR3 DNA is TGTGCCAGCAGCTTAGGTACGAACACTGAAGCTTTCTTT. This sequence encodes CASSLGTNTEAFF.